This TCR beta chain derives from a study of cytomegalovirus exposure and HLA in healthy donors. Study-wide results and caveats: Follow-up analysis seemed to connect common viral pathogens with several of the most significant clusters identified. In an earlier analysis, in about 530 donors, most V segments appeared productive either ~87% or ~30% of the time.

Participants comprised healthy donors of bone marrow. The donors, nominally healthy at sampling, likely had unrecorded immune exposures. Of note for this clone: The antigen is unknown.

PCR used 60 Vbeta primers and 13 Jbeta primers. Using immunoSEQ multiplex PCR, the repertoire was profiled, and TCRdb retains in-frame clones only, with some absent. The sample lists over 150,000 clones, under 85% seen once, with around 5% in the top ten. This clonotype originated in a man younger than 35 in good health and CMV-seronegative. The specimen sequenced was PBMCs.

CDR3 coding DNA: TGCAGCGTTGAAAGCTTCAGGGGCGATGGCTACACCTTC. It is translated as CSVESFRGDGYTF. The V and J genes are TRBV29-1 and TRBJ1-2, with a weak D call TRBD1 (6 bases). The germline V and J ends were trimmed by 2 bases and 6 bases, with 13 bases remaining between them. The germline gives CDR1 SQVTM, CDR2 ANQGSEA. The CDR3 consists of 13 residues.